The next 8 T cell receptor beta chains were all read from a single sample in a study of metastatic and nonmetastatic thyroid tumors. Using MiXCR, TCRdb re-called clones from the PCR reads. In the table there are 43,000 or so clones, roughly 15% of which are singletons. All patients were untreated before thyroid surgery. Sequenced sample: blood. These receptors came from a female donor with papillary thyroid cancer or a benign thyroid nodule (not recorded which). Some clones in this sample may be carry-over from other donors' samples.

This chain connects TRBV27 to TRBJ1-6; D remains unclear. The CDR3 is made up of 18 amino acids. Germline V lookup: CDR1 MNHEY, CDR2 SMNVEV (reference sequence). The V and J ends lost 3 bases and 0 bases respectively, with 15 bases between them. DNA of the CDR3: TGTGCCAGCAGTTTCACCAAACAACGGAGCTCCTATAATTCACCCCTCCACTTT. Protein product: CASSFTKQRSSYNSPLHF.

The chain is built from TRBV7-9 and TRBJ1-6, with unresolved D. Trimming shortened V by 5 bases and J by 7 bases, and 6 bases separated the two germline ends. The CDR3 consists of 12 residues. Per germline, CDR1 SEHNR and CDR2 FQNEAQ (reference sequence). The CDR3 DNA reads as TGTGCCAGCAGCGAAGGGAATTCACCCCTCCACTTT. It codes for CASSEGNSPLHF. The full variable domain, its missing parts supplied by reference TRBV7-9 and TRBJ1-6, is DTGVSQNPRHKITKRGQNVTFRCDPISEHNRLYWYRQTLGQGPEFLTYFQNEAQLEKSRLLSDRFSAERPKGSFSTLEIQRTEQGDSAMYLCASSEGNSPLHFGNGTRLTVT.

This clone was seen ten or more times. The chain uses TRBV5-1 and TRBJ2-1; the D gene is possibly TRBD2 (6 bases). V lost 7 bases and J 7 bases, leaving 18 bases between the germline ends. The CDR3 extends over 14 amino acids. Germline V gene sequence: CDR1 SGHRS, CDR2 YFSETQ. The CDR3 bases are TGCGCCAGCCGCCCCCCCGAAGCGGGTAATGAGCAGTTCTTC. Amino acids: CASRPPEAGNEQFF.

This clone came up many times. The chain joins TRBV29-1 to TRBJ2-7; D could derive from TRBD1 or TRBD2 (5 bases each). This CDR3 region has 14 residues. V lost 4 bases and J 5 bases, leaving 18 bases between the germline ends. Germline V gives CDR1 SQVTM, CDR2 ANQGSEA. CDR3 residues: CSVGSRDQLHEQYF. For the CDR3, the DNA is TGCAGCGTTGGGTCCCGGGACCAGCTCCACGAGCAGTACTTC.

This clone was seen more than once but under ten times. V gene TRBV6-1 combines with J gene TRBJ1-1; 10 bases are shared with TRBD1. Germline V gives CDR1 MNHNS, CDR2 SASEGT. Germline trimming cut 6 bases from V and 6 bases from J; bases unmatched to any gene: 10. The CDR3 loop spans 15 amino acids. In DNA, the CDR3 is TGTGCCAGCAGGACCTCCGGGACAGGGGTCCCTGAAGCTTTCTTT. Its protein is CASRTSGTGVPEAFF.

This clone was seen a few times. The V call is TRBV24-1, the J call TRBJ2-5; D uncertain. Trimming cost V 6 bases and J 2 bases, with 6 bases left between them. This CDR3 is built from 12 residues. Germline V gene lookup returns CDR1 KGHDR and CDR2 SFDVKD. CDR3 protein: CATSRGQETQYF. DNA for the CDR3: TGTGCCACCAGTCGTGGACAAGAGACCCAGTACTTC.

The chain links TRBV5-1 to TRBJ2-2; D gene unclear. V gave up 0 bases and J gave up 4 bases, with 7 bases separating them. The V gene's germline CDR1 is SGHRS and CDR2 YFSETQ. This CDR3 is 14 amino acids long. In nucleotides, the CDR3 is TGCGCCAGCAGCTTGGAGGTGACCACCGGGGAGCTGTTTTTT. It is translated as CASSLEVTTGELFF.

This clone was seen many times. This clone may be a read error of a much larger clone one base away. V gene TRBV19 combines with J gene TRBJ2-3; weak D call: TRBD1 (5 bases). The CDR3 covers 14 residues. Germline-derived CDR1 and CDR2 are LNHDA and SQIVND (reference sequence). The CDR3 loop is CAGSIVGPGDTQYF. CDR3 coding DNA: TGTGCCGGTAGTATCGTGGGGCCTGGAGATACGCAGTATTTT.